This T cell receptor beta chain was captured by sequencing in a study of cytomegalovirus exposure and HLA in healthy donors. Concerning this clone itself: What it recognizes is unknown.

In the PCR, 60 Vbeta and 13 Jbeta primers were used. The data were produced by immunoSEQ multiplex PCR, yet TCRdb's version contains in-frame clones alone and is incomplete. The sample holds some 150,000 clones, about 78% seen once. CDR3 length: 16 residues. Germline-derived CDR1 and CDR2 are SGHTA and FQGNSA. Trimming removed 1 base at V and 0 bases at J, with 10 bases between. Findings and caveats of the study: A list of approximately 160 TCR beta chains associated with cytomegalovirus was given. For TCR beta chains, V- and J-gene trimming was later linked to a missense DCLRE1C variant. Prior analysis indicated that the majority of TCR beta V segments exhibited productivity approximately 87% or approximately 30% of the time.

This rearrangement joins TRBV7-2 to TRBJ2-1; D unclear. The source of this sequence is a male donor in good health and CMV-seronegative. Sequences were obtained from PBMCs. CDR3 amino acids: CASSLVAASSYNEQFF. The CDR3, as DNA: TGTGCCAGCAGCTTAGTAGCAGCTAGCTCCTACAATGAGCAGTTCTTC. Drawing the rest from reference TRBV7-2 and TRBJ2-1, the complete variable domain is GAGVSQSPSNKVTEKGKDVELRCDPISGHTALYWYRQSLGQGLEFLIYFQGNSAPDKSGLPSDRFSAERTGGSVSTLTIQRTQQEDSAVYLCASSLVAASSYNEQFFGPGTRLTVL.